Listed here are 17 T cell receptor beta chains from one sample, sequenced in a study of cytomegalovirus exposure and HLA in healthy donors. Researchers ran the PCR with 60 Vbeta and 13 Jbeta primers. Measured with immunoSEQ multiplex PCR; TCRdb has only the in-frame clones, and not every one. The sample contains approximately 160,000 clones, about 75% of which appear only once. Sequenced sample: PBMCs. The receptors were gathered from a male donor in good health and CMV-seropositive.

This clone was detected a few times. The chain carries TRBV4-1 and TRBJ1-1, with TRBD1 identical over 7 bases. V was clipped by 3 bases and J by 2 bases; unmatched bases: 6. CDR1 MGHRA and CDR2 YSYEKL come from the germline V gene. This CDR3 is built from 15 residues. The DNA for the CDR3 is TGCGCCAGCAGCCACCTAGACAGGGACAACACTGAAGCTTTCTTT. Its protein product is CASSHLDRDNTEAFF.

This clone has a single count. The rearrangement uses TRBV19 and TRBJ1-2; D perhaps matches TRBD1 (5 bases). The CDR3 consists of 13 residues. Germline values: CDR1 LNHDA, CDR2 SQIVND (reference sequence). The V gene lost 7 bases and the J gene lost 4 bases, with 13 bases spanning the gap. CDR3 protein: CASTPGHFYGYTF. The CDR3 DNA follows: TGTGCCAGTACCCCCGGACACTTCTATGGCTACACCTTC.

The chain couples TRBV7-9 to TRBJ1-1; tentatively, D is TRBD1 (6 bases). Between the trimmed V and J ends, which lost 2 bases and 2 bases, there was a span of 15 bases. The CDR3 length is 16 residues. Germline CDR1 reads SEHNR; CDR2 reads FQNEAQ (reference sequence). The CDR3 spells CASSLRMGAGNTEAFF. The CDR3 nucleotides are TGTGCCAGCAGCTTACGGATGGGGGCGGGCAACACTGAAGCTTTCTTT.

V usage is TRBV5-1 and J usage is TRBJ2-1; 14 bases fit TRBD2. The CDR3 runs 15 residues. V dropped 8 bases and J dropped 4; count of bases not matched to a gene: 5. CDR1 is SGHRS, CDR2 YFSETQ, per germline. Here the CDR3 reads CASRTSGGTYNEQFF. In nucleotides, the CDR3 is TGCGCCAGTCGGACTAGCGGGGGGACATACAATGAGCAGTTCTTC.

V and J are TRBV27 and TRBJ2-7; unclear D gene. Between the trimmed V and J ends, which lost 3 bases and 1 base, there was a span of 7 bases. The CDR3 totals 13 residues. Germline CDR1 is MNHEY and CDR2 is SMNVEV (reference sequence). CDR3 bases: TGTGCCAGCAGTTTTGCGAGATCCTACGAGCAGTACTTC. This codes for CASSFARSYEQYF.

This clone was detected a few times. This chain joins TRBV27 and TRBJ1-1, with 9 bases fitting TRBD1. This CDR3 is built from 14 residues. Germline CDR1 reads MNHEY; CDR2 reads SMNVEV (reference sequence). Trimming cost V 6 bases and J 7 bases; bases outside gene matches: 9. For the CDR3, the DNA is TGTGCCAGCAGAAGAGGACAGGGGTACGGTGAAGCTTTCTTT. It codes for CASRRGQGYGEAFF.

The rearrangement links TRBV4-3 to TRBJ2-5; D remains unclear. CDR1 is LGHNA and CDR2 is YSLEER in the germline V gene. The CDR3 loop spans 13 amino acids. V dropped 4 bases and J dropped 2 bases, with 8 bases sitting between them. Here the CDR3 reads CASSPKRQETQYF. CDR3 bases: TGCGCCAGCAGCCCAAAGCGTCAAGAGACCCAGTACTTC.

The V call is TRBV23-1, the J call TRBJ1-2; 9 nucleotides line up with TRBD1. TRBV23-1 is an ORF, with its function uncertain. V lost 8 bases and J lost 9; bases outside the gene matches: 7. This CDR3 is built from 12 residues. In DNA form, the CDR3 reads TGCGCCAGCCTCGGACAGGGGCGGAGCTACACCTTC. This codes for CASLGQGRSYTF.

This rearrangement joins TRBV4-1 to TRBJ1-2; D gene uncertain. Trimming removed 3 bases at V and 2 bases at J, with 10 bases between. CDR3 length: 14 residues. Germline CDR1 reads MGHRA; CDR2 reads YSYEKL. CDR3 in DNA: TGCGCCAGCAGCCAGCCGGGAAAGAACTATGGCTACACCTTC. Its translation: CASSQPGKNYGYTF.

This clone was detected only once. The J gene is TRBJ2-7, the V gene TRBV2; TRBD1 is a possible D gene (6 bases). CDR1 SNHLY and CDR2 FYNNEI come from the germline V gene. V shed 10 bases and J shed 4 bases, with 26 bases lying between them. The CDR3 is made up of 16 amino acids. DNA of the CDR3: TGTGCCACCTGGGGGCTAGCTCAGGACGCAAAATACGAGCAGTACTTC. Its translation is CATWGLAQDAKYEQYF.

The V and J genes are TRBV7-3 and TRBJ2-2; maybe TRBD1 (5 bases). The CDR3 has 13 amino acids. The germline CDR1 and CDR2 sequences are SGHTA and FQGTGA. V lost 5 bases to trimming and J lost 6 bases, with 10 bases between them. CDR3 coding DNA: TGTGCCAGCAGCCTACAGGTACCCGGGGAGCTGTTTTTT. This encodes CASSLQVPGELFF.

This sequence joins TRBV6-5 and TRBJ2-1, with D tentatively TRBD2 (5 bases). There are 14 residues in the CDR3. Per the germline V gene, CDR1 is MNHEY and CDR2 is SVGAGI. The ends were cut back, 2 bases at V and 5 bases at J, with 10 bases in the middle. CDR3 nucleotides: TGTGCCAGCAGTTACACCTCCGGGAACAATGAGCAGTTCTTC. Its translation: CASSYTSGNNEQFF.

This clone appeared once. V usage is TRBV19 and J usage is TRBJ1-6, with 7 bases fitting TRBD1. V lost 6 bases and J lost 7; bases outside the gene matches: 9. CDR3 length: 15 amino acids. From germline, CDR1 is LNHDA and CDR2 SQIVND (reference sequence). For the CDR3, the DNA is TGTGCCAGTAGACTTCCCGGGACAGTAAATTCACCCCTCCACTTT. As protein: CASRLPGTVNSPLHF.

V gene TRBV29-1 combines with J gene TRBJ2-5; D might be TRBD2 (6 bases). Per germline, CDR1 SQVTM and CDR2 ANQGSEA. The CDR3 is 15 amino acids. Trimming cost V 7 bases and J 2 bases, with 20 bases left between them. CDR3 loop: CSAAPMGGVQETQYF. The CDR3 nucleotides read TGCAGCGCCGCCCCAATGGGCGGGGTTCAAGAGACCCAGTACTTC. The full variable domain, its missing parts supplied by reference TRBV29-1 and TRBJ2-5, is SAVISQKPSRDICQRGTSLTIQCQVDSQVTMMFWYRQQPGQSLTLIATANQGSEATYESGFVIDKFPISRPNLTFSTLTVSNMSPEDSSIYLCSAAPMGGVQETQYFGPGTRLLVL.

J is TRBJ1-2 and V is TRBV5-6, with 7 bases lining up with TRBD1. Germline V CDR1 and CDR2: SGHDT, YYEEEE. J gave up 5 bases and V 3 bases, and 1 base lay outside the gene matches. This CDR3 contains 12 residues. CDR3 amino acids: CASSSGQYGYTF. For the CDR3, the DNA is TGTGCCAGCAGCTCGGGACAGTATGGCTACACCTTC.

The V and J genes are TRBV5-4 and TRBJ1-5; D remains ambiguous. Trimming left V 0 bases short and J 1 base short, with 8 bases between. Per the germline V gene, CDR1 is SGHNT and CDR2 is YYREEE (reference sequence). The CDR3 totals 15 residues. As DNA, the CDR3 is TGTGCCAGCAGCTTGGGCCCCGGGAGCAATCAGCCCCAGCATTTT. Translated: CASSLGPGSNQPQHF.

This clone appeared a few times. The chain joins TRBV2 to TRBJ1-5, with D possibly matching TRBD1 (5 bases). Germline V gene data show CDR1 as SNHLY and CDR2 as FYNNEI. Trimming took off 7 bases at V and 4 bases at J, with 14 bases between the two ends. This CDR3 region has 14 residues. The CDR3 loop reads CASTTLRGNQPQHF. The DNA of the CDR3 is TGTGCCAGCACCACCCTTAGGGGTAATCAGCCCCAGCATTTT.